The rows below give T cell receptor beta chains drawn from one sample of a study of monozygotic twins with cystic fibrosis. Assay used: immunoSEQ multiplex PCR; TCRdb lists only in-frame clones, some missing. Of 13,000 or so clones listed, over 75% are singletons. Sequencing input: blood. The source is a boy between 10 and 17 years old with cystic fibrosis. Each CDR3 is given with its conserved first and last residue. D genes are given only for firm matches. Expanded clones are given a class, and other clones once, few, many or no size at all.

j_call	v_call	d_call	clone_size	cdr3_aa	cdr3_nt
TRBJ2-2	TRBV30	.	few	CACTGRGWELFF	TGTGCCTGTACCGGCAGGGGCTGGGAGCTGTTTTTT
TRBJ2-5	TRBV5-1	TRBD2	.	CASSLVSGRAGETQYF	TGCGCCAGCAGCTTGGTGAGCGGGAGGGCCGGAGAGACCCAGTACTTC
TRBJ2-5	TRBV19	TRBD2	.	CASSISSAGGTLETQYF	TGTGCCAGTAGTATCTCCTCCGCGGGAGGGACTTTAGAGACCCAGTACTTC
TRBJ1-5	TRBV30	.	.	CAWSPSRGLTRHYSNQPQHF	TGTGCCTGGAGTCCAAGTAGGGGGTTAACACGACATTATAGCAATCAGCCCCAGCATTTT
TRBJ1-2	TRBV29-1	.	.	CSVEDLPTLSHYGYTF	TGCAGCGTTGAAGATTTACCAACTCTATCCCACTATGGCTACACCTTC
TRBJ2-1	TRBV7-6	TRBD1	.	CASSLVGQGNEQFF	TGTGCCAGCAGCTTAGTGGGACAGGGGAATGAGCAGTTCTTC
TRBJ1-1	TRBV7-9	TRBD1	.	CASSERQGGTEAFF	TGTGCCAGCAGCGAAAGACAGGGAGGAACTGAAGCTTTCTTT
TRBJ1-2	TRBV4-1	TRBD1	.	CASSPDRNYGYTF	TGCGCCAGCAGCCCGGACAGGAACTATGGCTACACCTTC
TRBJ1-1	TRBV5-1	TRBD1	.	CASSLRPPGQPNTEAFF	TGCGCCAGCAGCCTCCGACCTCCGGGACAGCCGAACACTGAAGCTTTCTTT
TRBJ2-6	TRBV6-1	.	.	CASRLTSGANVLTF	TGTGCCAGCAGATTGACCTCTGGGGCCAACGTCCTGACTTTC
TRBJ2-7	TRBV28	.	.	CASSLGGGEEEQYF	TGTGCCAGCAGTTTGGGAGGGGGCGAAGAAGAGCAGTACTTC
TRBJ2-3	TRBV5-1	TRBD1	.	CASRKQGVGSTDTQYF	TGCGCCAGCAGAAAACAGGGGGTCGGTTCAACAGATACGCAGTATTTT
TRBJ1-5	TRBV15	.	.	CATSGGGRQPQHF	TGTGCCACCAGTGGGGGGGGGCGGCAGCCCCAGCATTTT
TRBJ2-1	TRBV11-2	.	.	CASSSLVGDEQFF	TGTGCCAGCAGCTCCCTCGTGGGGGATGAGCAGTTCTTC
TRBJ2-3	TRBV5-1	TRBD2	.	CASSLGLAGAADTQYF	TGCGCCAGCAGCTTGGGACTAGCGGGGGCCGCAGATACGCAGTATTTT
TRBJ2-5	TRBV18	TRBD1	.	CASSPPGQGRGKETQYF	TGTGCCAGCTCACCACCGGGACAGGGGAGAGGGAAAGAGACCCAGTACTTC
TRBJ2-5	TRBV5-1	.	once	CASSLIGQGKETQYF	TGCGCCAGCAGCTTAATAGGCCAGGGAAAGGAGACCCAGTACTTC
TRBJ2-1	TRBV9	.	.	CASSPGDNEQFF	TGTGCCAGCAGCCCTGGGGACAATGAGCAGTTCTTC
TRBJ1-1	TRBV4-1	.	once	CASSPRMGDTEAFF	TGCGCCAGCAGCCCGAGGATGGGGGACACTGAAGCTTTCTTT
TRBJ1-1	TRBV4-1	.	.	CASSQAPLNTEAFF	TGCGCCAGCAGCCAAGCCCCACTCAACACTGAAGCTTTCTTT
TRBJ2-3	TRBV2	TRBD2	.	CASSELTSPSTDTQYF	TGTGCCAGCAGTGAACTGACTAGCCCTAGCACAGATACGCAGTATTTT
TRBJ2-1	TRBV7-6	TRBD2	.	CASSLSSGLYNEQFF	TGTGCCAGCAGCTTAAGTAGCGGGCTCTACAATGAGCAGTTCTTC
TRBJ1-3	TRBV28	.	.	CASIGLYSGNTIYF	TGTGCCAGCATTGGACTGTACTCTGGAAACACCATATATTTT
TRBJ2-1	TRBV5-6	TRBD2	.	CASSLLRGSQEFF	TGTGCCAGCAGCTTGTTGCGGGGGTCGCAAGAGTTCTTC
TRBJ1-1	TRBV30	.	few	CASGGRVHTEAFF	TGTGCCTCGGGGGGGAGGGTCCACACTGAAGCTTTCTTT
TRBJ1-5	TRBV19	.	.	CASTKGYRDQPQHF	TGTGCCAGTACCAAAGGGTACAGGGATCAGCCCCAGCATTTT
TRBJ1-5	TRBV29-1	TRBD1	.	CSVPGRDRGRALNQPQHF	TGCAGCGTCCCCGGGCGGGACAGGGGGCGAGCGCTCAATCAGCCCCAGCATTTT
TRBJ2-7	TRBV30	.	.	CACAPPSEYEQYF	TGTGCCTGCGCCCCCCCCTCTGAGTACGAGCAGTACTTC
TRBJ1-2	TRBV10-3	.	.	CATTSGNYGYTF	TGTGCCACCACCTCCGGGAACTATGGCTACACCTTC
TRBJ2-3	TRBV30	.	.	CAWSLGLSTDTQYF	TGTGCCTGGAGTTTGGGACTTAGCACAGATACGCAGTATTTT
TRBJ2-7	TRBV11-2	.	.	CASSFASGASYEQYF	TGTGCCAGCAGCTTCGCTAGTGGGGCCTCCTACGAGCAGTACTTC
TRBJ2-7	TRBV5-6	TRBD2	.	CASSPVSGTTYEQYF	TGTGCCAGCAGCCCGGTTTCGGGGACTACCTACGAGCAGTACTTC
TRBJ1-5	TRBV23-1	.	.	CASSQRRYSNQPQHF	TGCGCCAGCAGTCAAAGGAGATATAGCAATCAGCCCCAGCATTTT
TRBJ2-3	TRBV5-5	.	.	CASLFRGHTDTQYF	TGTGCCAGCCTCTTTCGAGGGCACACAGATACGCAGTATTTT
TRBJ1-2	TRBV10-3	TRBD1	.	CAISDTGDYGYTF	TGTGCCATCAGTGACACAGGGGACTATGGCTACACCTTC
TRBJ2-7	TRBV6-1	.	once	CASSQSLWGLNEQYF	TGTGCCAGCTCGCAAAGTCTATGGGGCTTGAACGAGCAGTACTTC
TRBJ2-7	TRBV7-8	TRBD2	.	CASRRTSGRAARGYEQYF	TGTGCCAGCAGAAGAACTAGCGGGAGGGCCGCGAGAGGGTACGAGCAGTACTTC
TRBJ2-3	TRBV30	.	few	CAWSVLPNTQYF	TGTGCCTGGAGTGTCCTTCCAAATACGCAGTATTTT
TRBJ2-2	TRBV2	.	.	CASRGTVNTGELFF	TGTGCCAGCAGGGGGACGGTGAACACCGGGGAGCTGTTTTTT
TRBJ2-5	TRBV28	.	once	CASYTKVGGQETQYF	TGTGCCAGCTACACCAAAGTTGGAGGCCAAGAGACCCAGTACTTC
TRBJ2-1	TRBV5-5	TRBD1	.	CASASGQGYYNEQFF	TGTGCCAGCGCTAGCGGACAGGGGTACTACAATGAGCAGTTCTTC
TRBJ1-2	TRBV13	.	.	CASSLDRGSYGYTF	TGTGCCAGCAGCTTAGATCGGGGCTCCTATGGCTACACCTTC
TRBJ2-2	TRBV10-1	.	.	CASSDPLRTGELFF	TGCGCCAGCAGTGATCCCCTGCGGACCGGGGAGCTGTTTTTT
TRBJ2-7	TRBV7-2	TRBD2	.	CASSLVPAGGVRNEQYF	TGTGCCAGCAGCTTAGTCCCAGCGGGAGGGGTAAGGAACGAGCAGTACTTC
TRBJ1-1	TRBV13	.	.	CASSLGGSQNTEAFF	TGTGCCAGCAGCTTAGGAGGCTCACAGAACACTGAAGCTTTCTTT
TRBJ2-5	TRBV5-1	.	once	CASRQQTSPKTQYF	TGCGCCAGCAGACAGCAGACTAGTCCCAAGACCCAGTACTTC
TRBJ1-2	TRBV28	TRBD1	once	CASSLLAGGPPHF	TGTGCCAGCAGTTTATTGGCAGGGGGCCCGCCCCACTTC
TRBJ2-2	TRBV19	TRBD2	.	CASSIDLAGLTGELFF	TGTGCCAGTAGTATAGATCTAGCGGGCCTTACCGGGGAGCTGTTTTTT
TRBJ2-5	TRBV5-4	.	.	CASSSAVEGRTQYF	TGTGCCAGCAGTTCGGCAGTCGAAGGGAGGACCCAGTACTTC
TRBJ1-3	TRBV30	.	.	CAWSTGTSGNTIYF	TGTGCCTGGAGCACGGGGACCTCTGGAAACACCATATATTTT
TRBJ2-7	TRBV4-2	.	.	CASSQDWTLGGAEQYF	TGTGCCAGCAGCCAAGACTGGACATTGGGGGGAGCCGAGCAGTACTTC
TRBJ1-2	TRBV5-4	TRBD1	.	CASSPGQGGGYTF	TGTGCCAGCAGCCCCGGACAGGGAGGAGGCTACACCTTC
TRBJ1-5	TRBV2	TRBD1	.	CASSAGTGRTYSNQPQHF	TGTGCCAGCAGCGCCGGGACAGGGCGGACCTATAGCAATCAGCCCCAGCATTTT
TRBJ2-5	TRBV7-3	.	.	CASSLTRTEGTQYF	TGTGCCAGCAGCTTAACTAGAACCGAGGGGACCCAGTACTTC
TRBJ2-1	TRBV11-2	.	few	CASSSGGQAYEQFF	TGTGCCAGCAGCTCGGGGGGCCAAGCCTATGAGCAGTTCTTC
TRBJ1-6	TRBV15	.	once	CATSREWLGSNSPLHF	TGTGCCACCAGCAGAGAGTGGTTGGGTTCTAATTCACCCCTCCACTTT
TRBJ2-1	TRBV27	TRBD2	.	CASSLGGAGNEQFF	TGTGCCAGCAGTCTCGGGGGGGCAGGCAATGAGCAGTTCTTC
TRBJ2-7	TRBV11-1	.	.	CASSLASGSPYEQYF	TGTGCCAGCAGCTTAGCCTCAGGGTCCCCCTACGAGCAGTACTTC
TRBJ2-3	TRBV2	TRBD1	.	CASPRDRDTDTQYF	TGTGCCAGCCCAAGGGACAGGGACACAGATACGCAGTATTTT
TRBJ1-1	TRBV2	.	.	CASTEWGGTEAFF	TGTGCCAGCACAGAGTGGGGGGGGACTGAAGCTTTCTTT